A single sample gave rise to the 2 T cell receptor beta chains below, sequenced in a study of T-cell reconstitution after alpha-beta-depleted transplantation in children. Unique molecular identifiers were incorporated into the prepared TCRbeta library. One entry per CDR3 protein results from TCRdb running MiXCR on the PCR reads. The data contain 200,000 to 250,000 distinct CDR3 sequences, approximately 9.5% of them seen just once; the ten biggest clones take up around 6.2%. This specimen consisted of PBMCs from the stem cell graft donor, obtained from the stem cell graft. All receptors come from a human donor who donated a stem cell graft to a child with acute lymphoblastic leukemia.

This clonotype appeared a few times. CDR3 coding DNA: TGTGCCAGCAGTGGGGGGACAAGCACAGATACGCAGTATTTT. It translates to CASSGGTSTDTQYF. The chain is built from TRBV12-3 or TRBV12-4 and TRBJ2-3; D may be TRBD1 or TRBD2 (6 bases each). CDR3 length: 14 residues. V gave up 5 bases and J gave up 0 bases, with 9 bases separating them.

CDR3 DNA sequence: TGCGCCAGCAGCTTCGGGGATTTCTACAATGAGCAGTTCTTC. This translates into CASSFGDFYNEQFF. The genes are TRBV5-1 and TRBJ2-1; D perhaps matches TRBD2 (5 bases). CDR1 SGHRS and CDR2 YFSETQ come from the germline V gene. The V end lost 2 bases, the J end lost 3 bases, and 9 bases lay between the germline ends. The length of the CDR3 is 14 residues.